These 9 T cell receptor beta chains share one sample of origin, sequenced in a study of blood T cell repertoires in COVID-19. The method was immunoSEQ multiplex PCR; TCRdb's version includes in-frame clones alone and lacks a portion of them. The sample has 26,000 or so clones, around 67% seen once; the top ten hold 6% to 9.5%. Source material: peripheral blood. The source is a man in his 60s with active or convalescent COVID-19.

This rearrangement joins TRBV20-1 to TRBJ2-3, with TRBD2 identical over 8 bases. Trimming at V came to 3 bases and at J to 7 bases, leaving 12 bases not matched to a gene. Germline assignment: CDR1 DFQATT and CDR2 SNEGSKA (reference sequence). The CDR3 is made up of 15 amino acids. The CDR3, as DNA: TGCAGTGCTAGTACGACTAGCGAGTCAATAAATACGCAGTATTTT. Protein sequence: CSASTTSESINTQYF.

The rearrangement joins TRBV5-1 to TRBJ1-5, with D uncertain. Germline lookup yields CDR1 SGHRS and CDR2 YFSETQ. CDR3 length equals 13 residues. V gave up 0 bases and J gave up 2 bases, with 3 bases separating them. CDR3 in DNA: TGCGCCAGCAGCTTGGCCGGCAATCAGCCCCAGCATTTT. Translating it yields CASSLAGNQPQHF.

The chain has TRBV5-6 and TRBJ2-7; TRBD1 is a possible D gene (7 bases). V was clipped by 5 bases and J by 4 bases, with 10 bases between them. Germline V gene lookup returns CDR1 SGHDT and CDR2 YYEEEE. The CDR3 spans 12 residues. Written as DNA, the CDR3 is TGTGCCAGCAGTCCAGGGGGGTACGAGCAGTACTTC. Translation gives CASSPGGYEQYF.

This clone occurred once. The chain employs TRBV3-1 (or the pseudogene TRBV3-2) and TRBJ1-1; 8 nucleotides align to TRBD1. J was trimmed by 0 bases and V by 4 bases; bases with no gene match: 7. CDR1 and CDR2 (germline): LGHDT, YNNKEL (reference sequence). This CDR3 region has 16 residues. The CDR3 DNA reads as TGTGCCAGCAGCCCAAGGTCAGGGGGCCTGAACACTGAAGCTTTCTTT. It codes for CASSPRSGGLNTEAFF.

The rearrangement uses TRBV30 and TRBJ2-3; TRBD2 is a possible D gene (6 bases). Trimming took off 7 bases at V and 3 bases at J, with 14 bases between the two ends. Germline CDR1 and CDR2: GTSNPN and SVGIG (reference sequence). This CDR3 spans 13 amino acids. As DNA, the CDR3 is TGTGCCTTACTAGCTGACACAACAGATACGCAGTATTTT. This gives the protein CALLADTTDTQYF.

In the case of this clone: In the same sample, other DNA sequences code for this CDR3. The CDR3 sequence: CASSLGTGGTEAFF. The CDR3, as DNA: TGTGCCAGCTCACTCGGGACAGGGGGCACTGAAGCTTTCTTT. The chain couples TRBV18 to TRBJ1-1; 11 positions agree with TRBD1. This CDR3 region has 14 residues. Per germline, CDR1 KGHSH and CDR2 LQKENI. With V trimmed by 4 bases and J by 4 bases, 2 bases remained unmatched.

This chain connects TRBV9 to TRBJ2-5; possibly TRBD1 for D (6 bases). Between the trimmed V and J ends, which lost 4 bases and 5 bases, there was a span of 21 bases. Looked up from germline, CDR1 is SGDLS and CDR2 is YYNGEE. This CDR3 has 16 amino acids. This chain's CDR3 is CASSPGWQGSRETQYF. In DNA form, the CDR3 reads TGTGCCAGCAGCCCTGGTTGGCAGGGGAGCAGGGAGACCCAGTACTTC. Looking up the rest from reference TRBV9 and TRBJ2-5 gives the full variable domain: DSGVTQTPKHLITATGQRVTLRCSPRSGDLSVYWYQQSLDQGLQFLIQYYNGEERAKGNILERFSAQQFPDLHSELNLSSLELGDSALYFCASSPGWQGSRETQYFGPGTRLLVL.

The chain has TRBV5-4 and TRBJ1-6; D might be TRBD1 (6 bases). There are 15 residues in the CDR3. Germline CDR1 and CDR2: SGHNT and YYREEE (reference sequence). Trimming cost V 4 bases and J 7 bases, with 15 bases left between them. The CDR3 loop reads CASSTQTGRNSPLHF. Here the CDR3 DNA reads TGTGCCAGCAGCACCCAGACAGGAAGAAATTCACCCCTCCACTTT.

Only a few counts were recorded for this clone. This sequence joins TRBV5-6 and TRBJ1-6, with D hard to call. V was cut by 1 base and J by 10 bases, with 15 bases left in between. The CDR3 contains 15 residues. Germline CDR1 and CDR2: SGHDT and YYEEEE. The CDR3 region is CASSLLGQAQSPLHF. CDR3 in DNA: TGTGCCAGCAGCTTGTTGGGTCAGGCTCAATCACCCCTCCACTTT.